The source of this T cell receptor (beta chain) is a study of radiotherapy plus CTLA-4 blockade in lung cancer. Treatment of patients with chemo-refractory metastatic non-small-cell lung cancer consisted of focal radiation plus CTLA-4 blockade with ipilimumab. This clone has more than one count but fewer than ten. The antigen is unknown. General study findings and limits: After treatment with radiotherapy plus ipilimumab, TCR clones that came from the tumor expanded in blood. Reported findings show early blood T cell clone dynamics, with interferon-beta, best predicted response.

This CDR3 region has 16 residues. Germline CDR1 LNHNV, CDR2 YYDKDF (reference sequence). The J segment lost 1 base and the V segment lost 3 bases, leaving 6 bases of the junction unmatched. Clones were read by immunoSEQ multiplex PCR, and TCRdb kept only the in-frame ones, dropping some. The sample shows 45,000 to 55,000 clones, 70% to 85% of them seen only once. The sequencing used peripheral blood, collected from a patient treated with radiotherapy plus ipilimumab. This chain joins TRBV15 and TRBJ1-5; 7 positions match TRBD1. The receptor was isolated from a human donor with non-small cell lung cancer who had a partial response to radiotherapy plus ipilimumab. CDR3 in DNA: TGTGCCACCAGCAGGCTCGGACAGGCAAGCAATCAGCCCCAGCATTTT. Amino acids: CATSRLGQASNQPQHF. The full variable domain, its missing parts supplied by reference TRBV15 and TRBJ1-5, is DAMVIQNPRYQVTQFGKPVTLSCSQTLNHNVMYWYQQKSSQAPKLLFHYYDKDFNNEADTPDNFQSRRPNTSFCFLDIRSPGLGDTAMYLCATSRLGQASNQPQHFGDGTRLSIL.